The next 21 T cell receptor beta chains were all read from a single sample in a study. TCRdb re-called the RT-PCR reads with MiXCR, one entry per CDR3 protein. The sample lists about 700,000 distinct CDR3 sequences, approximately 14% occurring once. The specimen sequenced was memory CD4+ T cells from blood. All receptors come from a female donor in good health, serving as a healthy control.

This clonotype was seen only a few times. The chain carries TRBV18 and TRBJ2-1; a possible D gene is TRBD2 (5 bases). Germline V gene data show CDR1 as KGHSH and CDR2 as LQKENI. CDR3 length: 16 residues. Trimming took off 0 bases at V and 2 bases at J, with 11 bases between the two ends. The CDR3 spells CASSPPQRSAYNEQFF. CDR3 sequence (DNA): TGTGCCAGCTCACCACCCCAGCGGTCAGCCTACAATGAGCAGTTCTTC.

CDR3 region: CASSPGVGGASEAFF. In DNA form, the CDR3 reads TGTGCCAGCAGCCCCGGCGTAGGGGGCGCCTCTGAAGCTTTCTTT. The rearrangement joins TRBV7-3 to TRBJ1-1; 7 nucleotides align to TRBD1. The germline gives CDR1 SGHTA, CDR2 FQGTGA. V shed 5 bases, J shed 6 bases, and the junction held 12 bases outside the gene matches. The CDR3 is made up of 15 amino acids. The full variable domain, with the rest looked up from reference TRBV7-3 and TRBJ1-1, is GAGVSQTPSNKVTEKGKYVELRCDPISGHTALYWYRQSLGQGPEFLIYFQGTGAADDSGLPNDRFFAVRPEGSVSTLKIQRTERGDSAVYLCASSPGVGGASEAFFGQGTRLTVV.

This clonotype has ten or more counts. This sequence joins TRBV7-2 and TRBJ2-2; TRBD2 matches 10 bases. V lost 7 bases to trimming and J lost 4 bases; unmatched junction nucleotides: 12. CDR3 length equals 17 residues. Germline V gene sequence: CDR1 SGHTA, CDR2 FQGNSA. DNA for the CDR3: TGTGCCAGCATCACCGCAGCGGGAGGGCCGGGCACCGGGGAGCTGTTTTTT. Translating it yields CASITAAGGPGTGELFF.

This clonotype was recorded once. The rearrangement joins TRBV6-6 to TRBJ2-2; D perhaps matches TRBD1 (6 bases). Trimming shortened V by 10 bases and J by 6 bases, and 21 bases separated the two germline ends. Germline CDR1 is MNHNY and CDR2 is SVGAGI (reference sequence). The CDR3 loop spans 15 amino acids. CDR3 sequence reads: CATYSGHPGSGELFF. CDR3 DNA: TGTGCCACGTACTCGGGACATCCGGGGTCCGGGGAGCTGTTTTTT.

This clonotype was detected only a few times. The chain carries TRBV6-5 and TRBJ2-2; 7 nucleotides match TRBD1. Germline CDR1 reads MNHEY; CDR2 reads SVGAGI. V lost 4 bases to trimming and J lost 4 bases; unmatched junction nucleotides: 9. This CDR3 comprises 16 residues. Here the CDR3 reads CASSSATGLGTGELFF. The CDR3, as DNA: TGTGCCAGCAGTTCCGCGACAGGGTTAGGCACCGGGGAGCTGTTTTTT.

The V call is TRBV24-1, the J call TRBJ1-1, with TRBD1 as a possible D gene (6 bases). This CDR3 has 15 residues. Germline V gene sequence: CDR1 KGHDR, CDR2 SFDVKD. The V and J ends lost 2 bases and 0 bases respectively, with 9 bases between them. CDR3 sequence reads: CATSDSRTVNTEAFF. The CDR3 DNA reads as TGTGCCACCAGTGATTCCAGGACAGTGAACACTGAAGCTTTCTTT.

The rearrangement links TRBV20-1 to TRBJ2-5; perhaps TRBD2 as D (5 bases). The CDR3 loop spans 14 amino acids. V shed 0 bases and J shed 3 bases, with 11 bases lying between them. From germline, CDR1 is DFQATT and CDR2 SNEGSKA (reference sequence). The CDR3 sequence is CSARDRRGKETQYF. The CDR3, as DNA: TGCAGTGCTAGAGATCGGCGAGGGAAAGAGACCCAGTACTTC.

There are a few counts of this clonotype. The chain recombines TRBV9 with TRBJ2-3, with 9 bases fitting TRBD2. The CDR3 extends over 16 amino acids. With V trimmed by 3 bases and J by 3 bases, 8 bases remained unmatched. Germline V gene sequence: CDR1 SGDLS, CDR2 YYNGEE. The CDR3 here is CASSARSGRLTDTQYF. CDR3 coding DNA: TGTGCCAGCAGCGCCCGTAGCGGGAGATTGACAGATACGCAGTATTTT. Full variable domain (rest looked up from reference TRBV9 and TRBJ2-3): DSGVTQTPKHLITATGQRVTLRCSPRSGDLSVYWYQQSLDQGLQFLIQYYNGEERAKGNILERFSAQQFPDLHSELNLSSLELGDSALYFCASSARSGRLTDTQYFGPGTRLTVL.

V is TRBV15 and J is TRBJ1-2; no firm D call. From germline, CDR1 is LNHNV and CDR2 YYDKDF (reference sequence). V gave up 5 bases and J gave up 3 bases, with 10 bases separating them. This CDR3 has 13 amino acids. CDR3 bases: TGTGCCACCAGCGAGGGTTCAGACTATGGCTACACCTTC. Translated, it gives CATSEGSDYGYTF.

This clonotype was detected many times. This chain connects TRBV5-1 to TRBJ2-7, with D possibly being TRBD1 or TRBD2 (5 bases each). Germline CDR1 SGHRS, CDR2 YFSETQ. CDR3 length equals 12 residues. V lost 0 bases and J 6 bases, leaving 7 bases between the germline ends. CDR3 DNA: TGCGCCAGCAGCTTGGAGGGGAGCGAGCAGTACTTC. It is translated as CASSLEGSEQYF.

CDR3 in amino acids: CASSPPGGGGYEQYF. Written as DNA, the CDR3 is TGTGCCAGCAGTCCGCCAGGGGGAGGGGGTTACGAGCAGTACTTC. V usage is TRBV28 and J usage is TRBJ2-7; D tentatively fits TRBD1 or TRBD2 (7 bases each). Germline CDR1 is MDHEN and CDR2 is SYDVKM. V was pared by 5 bases and J by 4 bases, with 18 bases between. The CDR3 runs to 15 residues.

The V and J genes are TRBV10-3 and TRBJ2-3; 11 nucleotides line up with TRBD1. The ends lost 5 bases at V and 3 bases at J; junction bases unmatched: 7. The length of the CDR3 is 16 residues. The germline gives CDR1 ENHRY, CDR2 SYGVKD. The CDR3 is CAISSTGTGGTDTQYF. The CDR3 nucleotides read TGTGCCATCAGTTCAACCGGGACAGGGGGGACAGATACGCAGTATTTT.

This clonotype was seen a few times. This chain links TRBV30 with TRBJ2-3; 10 positions match TRBD1. In germline, CDR1 is GTSNPN, CDR2 SVGIG (reference sequence). V lost 8 bases and J lost 3; bases outside the gene matches: 20. The CDR3 spans 18 residues. CDR3 loop: CASSRKLVGTGATDTQYF. The CDR3 DNA sequence: TGTGCCAGTAGTCGAAAATTGGTGGGGACAGGGGCTACAGATACGCAGTATTTT.

This chain links TRBV12-3 or TRBV12-4 with TRBJ1-4; D gene ambiguous. This CDR3 is built from 11 residues. Deletions cut 4 bases from V and 10 bases from J, with 7 bases between. This CDR3 is CASSWGVKLFF. The CDR3 DNA reads TGTGCCAGCAGTTGGGGTGTAAAACTGTTTTTT.

This clonotype was seen a handful of times. The chain combines TRBV20-1 with TRBJ1-2, with 9 bases that match TRBD1. With V trimmed by 4 bases and J by 6 bases, 3 bases remained unmatched. Germline V gene sequence: CDR1 DFQATT, CDR2 SNEGSKA (reference sequence). There are 12 residues in the CDR3. CDR3 protein: CSAIDRGDGYTF. The CDR3 DNA follows: TGCAGTGCTATAGACAGGGGGGATGGCTACACCTTC.

This clonotype came up many times. This sequence joins TRBV12-3 or TRBV12-4 and TRBJ2-3; weak D call: TRBD2 (5 bases). Trimming left V 4 bases short and J 7 bases short, with 21 bases between. The CDR3 runs 16 residues. CDR3 protein: CASSSFEGSLVYTQYF. The CDR3 nucleotides read TGTGCCAGCAGTTCTTTTGAGGGCTCACTGGTCTATACGCAGTATTTT.

With regard to this clonotype: One end of the junction varies from germline; a read error may be responsible. This rearrangement joins TRBV4-1 to TRBJ1-2; a possible D gene is TRBD1 (5 bases). CDR1 MGHRA and CDR2 YSYEKL come from the germline V gene. There are 15 residues in the CDR3. The CDR3 DNA sequence: TGCGCCAGCAGCAAAGATGACAGCAGAGGGTATGGCTACACCTTC. This sequence encodes CASSKDDSRGYGYTF.

This clonotype was seen a few times. The chain couples TRBV18 to TRBJ2-1, with a possible D match to TRBD2 (6 bases). The germline V gene has CDR1 KGHSH and CDR2 LQKENI. The germline V and J ends were trimmed by 6 bases and 8 bases, with 20 bases remaining between them. This CDR3 is 15 amino acids long. DNA for the CDR3: TGTGCCAGCTCTATAAGCAGGGACTCCATAGATGAGCAGTTCTTC. This sequence encodes CASSISRDSIDEQFF.

Ten or more counts support this clonotype. V is TRBV29-1 and J is TRBJ2-1; the match to TRBD1 covers 9 bases. The V gene end was trimmed by 7 bases and the J gene end by 7 bases; junction bases not matched to a gene: 8. From germline, CDR1 is SQVTM and CDR2 ANQGSEA. CDR3 length equals 13 residues. The chain's CDR3 is CSGGTGTGNEQFF. CDR3 DNA: TGCAGCGGAGGGACAGGGACAGGAAATGAGCAGTTCTTC.

This rearrangement joins TRBV20-1 to TRBJ2-5, with D possibly being TRBD1 (6 bases). The V and J ends lost 5 bases and 1 base respectively, with 17 bases between them. From germline, CDR1 is DFQATT and CDR2 SNEGSKA (reference sequence). CDR3 size: 15 residues. Written as DNA, the CDR3 is TGCAGTGCTCCCCTGTCCGGACAGTTCCAAGAGACCCAGTACTTC. It encodes CSAPLSGQFQETQYF.

This clonotype was counted between two and nine times. This chain joins TRBV7-2 and TRBJ2-1, with 9 bases that match TRBD2. Germline CDR1 reads SGHTA; CDR2 reads FQGNSA. J was trimmed by 10 bases and V by 1 base; bases with no gene match: 11. CDR3 length: 16 amino acids. CDR3 amino acids: CASSLVGSVAGVEQFF. The CDR3 DNA reads TGTGCCAGCAGCTTAGTCGGGTCGGTAGCGGGAGTCGAGCAGTTCTTC.